This T cell receptor (beta chain) was obtained from a study of metastatic and nonmetastatic thyroid tumors. Study-level background: For malignant and benign thyroid patients, tumor or nodule tissue and blood were the sources whose repertoires were compared. Findings and caveats of the study: Malignant thyroid tumors reportedly exceeded benign nodules significantly in TCR beta diversity, with the difference appearing in blood and tumor.

Per the study methods: Differences in CDR3 between clinicopathological groups were drawn on to build a classifier intended to discriminate distant-metastatic papillary thyroid cancer patients. TCRdb re-analyzed the PCR reads through MiXCR. The V and J calls follow TCRdb's processing rather than the paper's. The sample includes roughly 16,000 clones, 15% to 19% of them seen just once. The CDR3 sequence is 16 residues long. Germline values: CDR1 MNHNS, CDR2 SASEGT. V was shortened by 4 bases and J by 2 bases, with 18 bases between the two germline ends. This clone is judged medium-sized. The antigen remains undetermined. Prior to thyroid surgery, none of the patients had received any treatment.

The V and J genes are TRBV6-1 and TRBJ2-7; D gene ambiguous. The receptor was derived from a female donor with papillary thyroid cancer or a benign thyroid nodule (not recorded which). Some clones in this sample may be carry-over from other donors' samples. Sequenced sample: blood. The CDR3 reads CASSAPDRHNPYEQYF. CDR3 DNA: TGTGCCAGCAGTGCTCCGGACCGCCATAACCCCTACGAGCAGTACTTC.